A single sample is the source of the 10 T cell receptor beta chains below, sequenced in a study of regulatory T cells in long-lasting Graves disease. Investigators prepared the TCR beta libraries by applying iRepertoire HTBI primers and Arm-PCR of CDR3 regions. TCRdb recomputed calls from the multiplex PCR reads with MiXCR, one row per CDR3 protein. The sample comprises fewer than 650,000 distinct CDR3 sequences, around 17% of which are singletons, and under 20% rests with the top ten. Time point here: newly diagnosed GD, antithyroid drugs for less than 3 months. RNA extracted from PBMCs served as the sequencing template. These data also formed part of another study, on T cells in Graves' hyperthyroidism and ophthalmopathy.

The sample here was peripheral blood mononuclear cells (PBMCs), taken at new diagnosis, from a patient treated with antithyroid drugs. The receptors were sampled from a woman in her thirties with Graves disease.

The genes are TRBV19 and TRBJ1-6, with D maybe TRBD1 (6 bases). The CDR3 runs 16 residues. Germline CDR1 is LNHDA and CDR2 is SQIVND (reference sequence). With 6 bases removed from V and 7 bases from J, the gap between germline ends came to 19 bases. The CDR3 loop reads CASSNSRTVKNSPLHF. CDR3 coding DNA: TGTGCCAGTAGCAACTCACGGACAGTGAAGAATTCACCCCTCCACTTT.

Many counts were recorded for this clonotype. This chain uses TRBV2 with TRBJ2-1; TRBD2 matches 8 bases. The ends lost 4 bases at V and 6 bases at J; junction bases unmatched: 11. This CDR3 region has 16 residues. From germline, CDR1 is SNHLY and CDR2 FYNNEI. In DNA, the CDR3 is TGTGCCAGCAGTGGCCGGGGGGGGATTGGTGGCAATGAGCAGTTCTTC. It codes for CASSGRGGIGGNEQFF.

This clonotype was detected only a few times. The chain combines TRBV6-1 with TRBJ1-5; D gene uncertain. The CDR3 covers 15 residues. V shed 3 bases and J shed 0 bases, with 9 bases lying between them. Germline loops: CDR1 MNHNS, CDR2 SASEGT. The CDR3, as DNA: TGTGCCAGCAGTGACAGGTCCTATAGCAATCAGCCCCAGCATTTT. Its translation is CASSDRSYSNQPQHF.

The chain links TRBV30 to TRBJ2-3; 9 bases map to TRBD1. Germline values: CDR1 GTSNPN, CDR2 SVGIG (reference sequence). The V and J ends lost 2 bases and 0 bases, in that order; junction bases with no gene match: 3. The CDR3 sequence is 15 residues long. The CDR3 DNA follows: TGTGCCTGGAGTATCGGGACAGGGAGCACAGATACGCAGTATTTT. Residues: CAWSIGTGSTDTQYF.

This clonotype was seen ten or more times. The chain joins TRBV15 to TRBJ1-4; the D gene is possibly TRBD1 (5 bases). Germline lookup yields CDR1 LNHNV and CDR2 YYDKDF (reference sequence). V lost 0 bases and J 8 bases, leaving 13 bases between the germline ends. The CDR3 runs to 15 residues. For the CDR3, the DNA is TGTGCCACCAGCAGAGACCGGCAGGGTGCAGAAAAACTGTTTTTT. It codes for CATSRDRQGAEKLFF.

There are many counts of this clonotype. The chain has TRBV5-5 and TRBJ1-5; D is ambiguous. The CDR3 is 14 residues long. The V gene's germline CDR1 is SGHKS and CDR2 YYEKEE (reference sequence). V was clipped by 2 bases and J by 5 bases, with 11 bases between them. CDR3 sequence (DNA): TGTGCCAGCAGCTTTGGCAGGCAACATCAGCCCCAGCATTTT. Protein: CASSFGRQHQPQHF.

This clonotype was counted many times. The J gene is TRBJ1-3, the V gene TRBV2; tentatively, D is TRBD1 (6 bases). CDR1 is SNHLY, CDR2 FYNNEI, per germline. The CDR3 totals 13 residues. Trimming pared 7 bases from V and 4 bases from J, leaving 11 bases between. CDR3 coding DNA: TGTGCCAGCACCACAGGGTTGGGAAACACCATATATTTT. This sequence encodes CASTTGLGNTIYF.

In this sample, this clonotype turned up many times. The chain combines TRBV20-1 with TRBJ1-1; D perhaps matches TRBD1 (5 bases). This CDR3 has 14 amino acids. The V end was cut by 2 bases, the J end by 0 bases, with 10 bases between. CDR1 and CDR2 (germline): DFQATT, SNEGSKA (reference sequence). The DNA for the CDR3 is TGCAGTGCTAGACCCGCAGGGATGAACACTGAAGCTTTCTTT. Its translation is CSARPAGMNTEAFF.

In regard to this clonotype: The conserved closing phenylalanine or tryptophan is absent in this CDR3, likely reflecting a read error. The chain carries TRBV9 and TRBJ1-2, with unresolved D. V was pared by 2 bases and J by 3 bases, with 14 bases between. The CDR3 has 15 residues. The germline CDR1 and CDR2 sequences are SGDLS and YYNGEE. CDR3 DNA sequence: TGTGCCAGCAGCGTGGGCGCAGAGGGCGACTATGGCTACACCTCC. It is translated as CASSVGAEGDYGYTS.

This clonotype was observed many times. J is TRBJ2-7 and V is TRBV28, with 7 bases identical to TRBD1. Per the germline V gene, CDR1 is MDHEN and CDR2 is SYDVKM. There are 12 residues in the CDR3. The V segment lost 6 bases and the J segment 4 bases; nucleotides outside the gene matches: 3. The CDR3 sequence is CASRGQLYEQYF. CDR3 bases: TGTGCCAGCAGGGGACAGCTTTACGAGCAGTACTTC.